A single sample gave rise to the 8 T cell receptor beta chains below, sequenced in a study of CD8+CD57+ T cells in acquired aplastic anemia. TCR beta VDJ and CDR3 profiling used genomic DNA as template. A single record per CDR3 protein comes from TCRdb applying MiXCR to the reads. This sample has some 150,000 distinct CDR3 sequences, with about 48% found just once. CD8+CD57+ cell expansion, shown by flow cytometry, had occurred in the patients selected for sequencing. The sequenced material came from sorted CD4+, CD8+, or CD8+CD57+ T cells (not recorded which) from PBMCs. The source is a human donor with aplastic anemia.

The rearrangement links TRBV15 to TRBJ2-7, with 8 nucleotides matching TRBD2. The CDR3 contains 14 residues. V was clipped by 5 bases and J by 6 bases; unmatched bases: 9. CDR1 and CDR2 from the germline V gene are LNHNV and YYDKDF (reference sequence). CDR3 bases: TGTGCCACCAGCGCGGGACTAGAAAGTGGCGAGCAGTACTTC. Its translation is CATSAGLESGEQYF.

CDR3: CASSVVTGAYNEQFF. In DNA, the CDR3 is TGTGCCAGCAGTGTAGTAACCGGGGCCTACAATGAGCAGTTCTTC. J is TRBJ2-1 and V is TRBV2, with a weak D call TRBD2 (5 bases). Germline-derived CDR1 and CDR2 are SNHLY and FYNNEI. V was clipped by 4 bases and J by 2 bases, with 12 bases between them. The CDR3 has 15 residues.

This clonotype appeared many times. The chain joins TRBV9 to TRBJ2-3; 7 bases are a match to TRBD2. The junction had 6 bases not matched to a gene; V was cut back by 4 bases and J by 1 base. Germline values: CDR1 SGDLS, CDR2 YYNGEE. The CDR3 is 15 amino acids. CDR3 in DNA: TGTGCCAGCAGCCCCTCTAGCGGCGGCACAGATACGCAGTATTTT. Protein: CASSPSSGGTDTQYF.

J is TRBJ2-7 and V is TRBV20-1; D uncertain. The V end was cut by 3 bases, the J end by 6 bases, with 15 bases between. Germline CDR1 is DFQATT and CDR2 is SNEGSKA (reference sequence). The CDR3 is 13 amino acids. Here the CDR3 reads CSASDLSAGEQYF. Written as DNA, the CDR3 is TGCAGTGCTAGTGATTTAAGCGCAGGCGAGCAGTACTTC.

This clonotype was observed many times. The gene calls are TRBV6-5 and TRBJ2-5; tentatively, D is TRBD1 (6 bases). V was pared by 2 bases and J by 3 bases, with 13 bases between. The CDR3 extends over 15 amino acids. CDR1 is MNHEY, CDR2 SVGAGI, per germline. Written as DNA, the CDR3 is TGTGCCAGCAGTTACACCCTCAGACAGGAAGAGACCCAGTACTTC. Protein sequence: CASSYTLRQEETQYF.

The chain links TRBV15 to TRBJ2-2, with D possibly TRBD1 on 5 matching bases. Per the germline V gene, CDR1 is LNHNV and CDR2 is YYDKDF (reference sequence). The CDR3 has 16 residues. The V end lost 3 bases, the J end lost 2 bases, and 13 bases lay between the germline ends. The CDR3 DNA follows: TGTGCCACCAGCAGCTCAATGACAGTAAACACCGGGGAGCTGTTTTTT. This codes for CATSSSMTVNTGELFF.

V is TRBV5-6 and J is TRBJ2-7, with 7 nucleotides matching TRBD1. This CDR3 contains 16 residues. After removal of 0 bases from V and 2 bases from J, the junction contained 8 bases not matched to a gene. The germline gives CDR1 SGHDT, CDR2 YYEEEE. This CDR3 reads CASSLGVNRGPYEQYF. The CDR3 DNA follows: TGTGCCAGCAGCTTGGGGGTGAACAGGGGACCCTACGAGCAGTACTTC.

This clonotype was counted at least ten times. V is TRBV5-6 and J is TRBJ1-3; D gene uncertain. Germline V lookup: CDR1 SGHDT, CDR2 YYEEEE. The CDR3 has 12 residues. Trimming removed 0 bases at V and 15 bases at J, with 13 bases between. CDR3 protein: CASSLGPTLSYF. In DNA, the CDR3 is TGTGCCAGCAGCTTGGGACCAACCTTGTCATATTTT.